This passage covers 23 T cell receptor beta chains from one sample sequenced in a study of T cell repertoires in cytomegalovirus infection. No cognate antigen is known for these TCRs. TCRdb re-derived calls from the reads in MiXCR, one entry per CDR3 protein. Of under 850,000 distinct CDR3 sequences in the sample, 30% to 40% were seen once. The sequencing used cultured PBMCs, collected from culture after CMV antigen stimulation. The receptor source for this set is a human donor in good health (CMV status not recorded). Some clones in this sample may be carry-over from other donors' samples.

This clonotype was counted only a few times. The chain carries TRBV12-3 or TRBV12-4 and TRBJ1-2; TRBD1 might be the D (5 bases). This CDR3 comprises 13 residues. The V and J ends lost 5 bases and 3 bases respectively, with 10 bases between them. The CDR3 sequence is CASSPGWDYGYTF. CDR3 in DNA: TGTGCCAGCAGTCCAGGGTGGGACTATGGCTACACCTTC.

The chain couples TRBV20-1 to TRBJ1-2; no reliable D call. Germline CDR1 DFQATT, CDR2 SNEGSKA (reference sequence). V dropped 6 bases and J dropped 10 bases, with 18 bases sitting between them. This CDR3 spans 12 amino acids. The CDR3 here is CSAVRRVKDYTF. The CDR3 DNA reads as TGCAGTGCCGTCCGGAGAGTGAAGGACTACACCTTC.

The chain recombines TRBV5-6 with TRBJ2-5; TRBD1 agrees at 7 bases. Germline CDR1 SGHDT, CDR2 YYEEEE. CDR3 size: 15 residues. V lost 0 bases and J lost 3; bases outside the gene matches: 5. DNA of the CDR3: TGTGCCAGCAGCTTGGACCTAACAGGGGAAGAGACCCAGTACTTC. Translated: CASSLDLTGEETQYF.

This clonotype was counted a single time. V usage is TRBV11-2 and J usage is TRBJ1-1; D unresolved. The length of the CDR3 is 13 residues. The germline CDR1 and CDR2 sequences are SGHAT and FQNNGV. Trimming stripped 7 bases from V and 0 bases from J, with 9 bases between. The CDR3 region is CASNGPLNTEAFF. CDR3 coding DNA: TGTGCCAGCAACGGGCCTTTGAACACTGAAGCTTTCTTT.

The chain is built from TRBV4-1 and TRBJ1-2; the D gene is possibly TRBD1 (5 bases). The CDR3 is 15 residues long. From germline, CDR1 is MGHRA and CDR2 YSYEKL. With 1 base removed from V and 2 bases from J, the gap between germline ends came to 11 bases. The CDR3: CASSQVEWGNYGYTF. The CDR3 coding sequence is TGCGCCAGCAGCCAAGTCGAGTGGGGGAACTATGGCTACACCTTC.

This clonotype has only a few counts. This rearrangement joins TRBV20-1 to TRBJ2-7; 10 nucleotides agree with TRBD1. CDR1 and CDR2 from the germline V gene are DFQATT and SNEGSKA (reference sequence). V trimming: 3 bases; J trimming: 4 bases; junction bases outside the gene matches: 3. This CDR3 contains 13 residues. In nucleotides, the CDR3 is TGCAGTGCTAGGGGGGACAGGGGTTACGAGCAGTACTTC. This gives the protein CSARGDRGYEQYF.

This clonotype appeared many times. J is TRBJ1-6 and V is TRBV7-8; possibly TRBD1 for D (5 bases). The CDR3 loop spans 15 amino acids. The V end lost 2 bases, the J end lost 8 bases, and 13 bases lay between the germline ends. Germline V gene lookup returns CDR1 SGHVS and CDR2 FQNEAQ. The CDR3 region is CASSLIRVWDSPLHF. The CDR3 DNA follows: TGTGCCAGCAGCTTAATCAGGGTTTGGGATTCACCCCTCCACTTT. Looking up the rest from reference TRBV7-8 and TRBJ1-6 gives the full variable domain: GAGVSQSPRYKVAKRGQDVALRCDPISGHVSLFWYQQALGQGPEFLTYFQNEAQLDKSGLPSDRFFAERPEGSVSTLKIQRTQQEDSAVYLCASSLIRVWDSPLHFGNGTRLTVT.

This clonotype showed up just a few times. V usage is TRBV28 and J usage is TRBJ1-1; no clear D. Germline V gene sequence: CDR1 MDHEN, CDR2 SYDVKM. Trimming cost V 1 base and J 4 bases, with 25 bases left between them. This CDR3 comprises 19 residues. The CDR3 reads CASSLLTWQDPIKGTEAFF. In DNA form, the CDR3 reads TGTGCCAGCAGTTTATTAACATGGCAGGACCCCATAAAGGGCACTGAAGCTTTCTTT.

The V and J genes are TRBV7-3 and TRBJ1-2; D remains ambiguous. With 5 bases removed from V and 2 bases from J, the gap between germline ends came to 6 bases. CDR3 length: 12 amino acids. Germline loops: CDR1 SGHTA, CDR2 FQGTGA. The CDR3 coding sequence is TGTGCCAGCAGCGCCTTCAACTATGGCTACACCTTC. Amino acid sequence: CASSAFNYGYTF. Complete variable domain (other parts from reference TRBV7-3 and TRBJ1-2): GAGVSQTPSNKVTEKGKYVELRCDPISGHTALYWYRQSLGQGPEFLIYFQGTGAADDSGLPNDRFFAVRPEGSVSTLKIQRTERGDSAVYLCASSAFNYGYTFGSGTRLTVV.

As DNA, the CDR3 is TGTGCCAGCAGTGAAATGGATGGCTACACCTTC. It specifies CASSEMDGYTF. The V call is TRBV2, the J call TRBJ1-2; D is ambiguous. The V end lost 2 bases, the J end lost 6 bases, and 4 bases lay between the germline ends. The CDR3 spans 11 residues. Germline CDR1 reads SNHLY; CDR2 reads FYNNEI.

The chain couples TRBV20-1 to TRBJ2-1, with D possibly being TRBD2 (5 bases). The germline V gene has CDR1 DFQATT and CDR2 SNEGSKA (reference sequence). V lost 6 bases, J lost 0 bases, and 18 bases lay in between. This CDR3 has 16 amino acids. The CDR3 loop is CSAPKTGDSSYNEQFF. In nucleotides, the CDR3 is TGCAGTGCCCCGAAAACCGGGGATTCCTCCTACAATGAGCAGTTCTTC.

DNA of the CDR3: TGCAGTGCTAGAGACCCTAGGGGGGACAGCCGAAAAGAGACCCAGTACTTC. Protein: CSARDPRGDSRKETQYF. The genes are TRBV20-1 and TRBJ2-5; tentative D call: TRBD1 (7 bases). The ends were cut back, 0 bases at V and 3 bases at J, with 20 bases in the middle. CDR3 length: 17 residues. From germline, CDR1 is DFQATT and CDR2 SNEGSKA (reference sequence).

As regards this clonotype: A junction boundary mismatches the germline segment, possibly from a read error. The V call is TRBV6-2 or TRBV6-3, the J call TRBJ2-7; 7 nucleotides line up with TRBD1. CDR1 is MNHEY and CDR2 is SVGEGT in the germline V gene. The CDR3 has 13 amino acids. The CDR3 spells CASRAGTAYEQYF. CDR3 nucleotide sequence: TGCGCCAGCAGAGCCGGGACAGCCTACGAGCAGTACTTC.

This clonotype was counted a few times. This chain joins TRBV7-9 and TRBJ2-7, with D possibly being TRBD1 (6 bases). The V gene lost 5 bases and the J gene lost 2 bases, with 13 bases spanning the gap. Germline CDR1 is SEHNR and CDR2 is FQNEAQ (reference sequence). This CDR3 comprises 14 residues. The CDR3 sequence: CASSTGTRAYEQYF. CDR3 in DNA: TGTGCCAGCAGCACCGGGACAAGGGCCTACGAGCAGTACTTC.

In its sample, this clonotype was seen a few times. The rearrangement uses TRBV7-2 and TRBJ1-1, with D unclear. V shed 6 bases and J shed 1 base, with 15 bases lying between them. The CDR3 covers 15 residues. Germline V gives CDR1 SGHTA, CDR2 FQGNSA. For the CDR3, the DNA is TGTGCCAGCAGGTTGGTACCACAGACGAACACTGAAGCTTTCTTT. Residues: CASRLVPQTNTEAFF.

V usage is TRBV3-1 and J usage is TRBJ2-1; TRBD2 matches at 12 bases. The CDR3 totals 15 residues. From germline, CDR1 is LGHDT and CDR2 YNNKEL (reference sequence). V was clipped by 2 bases and J by 9 bases; unmatched bases: 5. The CDR3 nucleotides are TGTGCCAGCAGCCAAACTAGCGGGGGGCGGGGTGAGCAGTTCTTC. It translates to CASSQTSGGRGEQFF.

This clonotype was seen a few times. This chain connects TRBV7-6 to TRBJ1-6; tentative D call: TRBD1 (5 bases). The CDR3 consists of 14 residues. Germline V lookup: CDR1 SGHVS, CDR2 FNYEAQ. Trimming left V 5 bases short and J 7 bases short, with 12 bases between. The CDR3 region is CASSPGRKNSPLHF. In DNA, the CDR3 is TGTGCCAGCAGCCCGGGACGAAAGAATTCACCCCTCCACTTT.

This clonotype was picked up a small number of times. The V and J genes are TRBV20-1 and TRBJ1-2; D might be TRBD1 (5 bases). V shed 1 base and J shed 4 bases, with 16 bases lying between them. CDR1 is DFQATT and CDR2 is SNEGSKA in the germline V gene (reference sequence). The CDR3 covers 15 residues. The CDR3 DNA is TGCAGTGCTAGAGTAATCGACAGTCGTCTCTATGGCTACACCTTC. Protein: CSARVIDSRLYGYTF.

The chain couples TRBV6-1 to TRBJ2-5; TRBD2 agrees at 8 bases. Germline CDR1 is MNHNS and CDR2 is SASEGT. This CDR3 has 15 amino acids. V was clipped by 2 bases and J by 5 bases; unmatched bases: 7. Here the CDR3 DNA reads TGTGCCAGCAGTGAACGGGCGGGAGGAAGTGAGACCCAGTACTTC. It codes for CASSERAGGSETQYF.

With regard to this clonotype: The conserved phenylalanine or tryptophan is not found at the CDR3 terminus, so this likely reflects a read error. This chain links TRBV6-1 with TRBJ2-1, with 9 positions matching TRBD1. Germline CDR1 MNHNS, CDR2 SASEGT. V gave up 11 bases and J gave up 7 bases; unmatched junction bases: 6. CDR3 size: 12 residues. The CDR3 is CAAEQGANEQFL. The DNA for the CDR3 is TGTGCCGCCGAACAGGGGGCGAATGAGCAGTTCTTA.

This clonotype was counted between two and nine times. This chain joins TRBV25-1 and TRBJ1-1; D not resolved. Looked up from germline, CDR1 is MGHDK and CDR2 is SYGVNS. With 3 bases removed from V and 4 bases from J, the gap between germline ends came to 15 bases. The CDR3 has 15 amino acids. The CDR3 is CASSDVQREATEAFF. CDR3 nucleotides: TGTGCCAGCAGTGATGTTCAAAGGGAGGCCACTGAAGCTTTCTTT.

This rearrangement joins TRBV7-9 to TRBJ2-7; 10 bases are a match to TRBD1. The V gene's germline CDR1 is SEHNR and CDR2 FQNEAQ (reference sequence). The V segment lost 0 bases and the J segment 3 bases; nucleotides outside the gene matches: 2. This CDR3 spans 15 amino acids. The CDR3 sequence is CASSLAWTGGYEQYF. CDR3 DNA sequence: TGTGCCAGCAGCTTAGCTTGGACAGGGGGCTACGAGCAGTACTTC.

J is TRBJ1-4 and V is TRBV15; TRBD1 is a possible D gene (6 bases). In germline, CDR1 is LNHNV, CDR2 YYDKDF (reference sequence). The CDR3 consists of 15 residues. V shed 4 bases and J shed 3 bases, with 12 bases lying between them. CDR3 loop: CATSKGGSANEKLFF. The DNA for the CDR3 is TGTGCCACCAGCAAAGGGGGTAGCGCTAATGAAAAACTGTTTTTT. The full variable domain, with the rest looked up from reference TRBV15 and TRBJ1-4, is DAMVIQNPRYQVTQFGKPVTLSCSQTLNHNVMYWYQQKSSQAPKLLFHYYDKDFNNEADTPDNFQSRRPNTSFCFLDIRSPGLGDTAMYLCATSKGGSANEKLFFGSGTQLSVL.